A selection of T cell receptor beta chains follows, all from one sample in a study of T cell responses to AZD1222 COVID-19 vaccine. Generated by immunoSEQ multiplex PCR, the TCRdb table keeps only in-frame clones and is missing some. The data contain under 200,000 clones, over 85% of them singletons. The sequences come from peripheral blood, collected 28 days after the second dose of the MenACWY control vaccine. The source is an adult who received the MenACWY meningococcal vaccine as a control. CDR3s include the opening cysteine and the closing phenylalanine or tryptophan. A D gene is named only where the DNA matches it firmly. Clone sizes are given selectively: once, few, many, or a class where the clone is expanded.

d_gene | abundance | len | j_gene | v_gene | CDR3nt | CDR3aa
. | . | 14 | TRBJ1-1 | TRBV5-1 | TGCGCCAGCAGCTTGGACGGGATGAACACTGAAGCTTTCTTT | CASSLDGMNTEAFF
. | . | 15 | TRBJ2-3 | TRBV5-1 | TGCGCCAGCAGCTTCCGCAGGATGAACACAGATACGCAGTATTTT | CASSFRRMNTDTQYF
TRBD2 | . | 16 | TRBJ2-3 | TRBV18 | TGTGCCAGCTCACCACTCCTGGGACTAAGCACAGATACGCAGTATTTT | CASSPLLGLSTDTQYF
. | . | 14 | TRBJ1-5 | TRBV2 | TGTGCCAGCAGACTAGAGGACTTTAATCAGCCCCAGCATTTT | CASRLEDFNQPQHF
TRBD2 | . | 14 | TRBJ2-2 | TRBV27 | TGTGCCAGCAGTTTACCCGGCGGGAGCCGGGAGCTGTTTTTT | CASSLPGGSRELFF
. | . | 14 | TRBJ2-1 | TRBV19 | TGTGCCAGTAGTCTCCGGGACACAGTCAATGAGCAGTTCTTC | CASSLRDTVNEQFF
. | . | 13 | TRBJ2-7 | TRBV30 | TGTGCCTGGAGAAGACCAGGGACCTACGAGCAGTACTTC | CAWRRPGTYEQYF
. | once | 17 | TRBJ1-3 | TRBV5-1 | TGCGCCAGCAGCGCGTTTTCCCCAGCTAGCTCTGGAAACACCATATATTTT | CASSAFSPASSGNTIYF
TRBD1 | . | 14 | TRBJ1-2 | TRBV2 | TGTGCCAGCACCGTGGACAGGGGCACTTATGGCTACACCTTC | CASTVDRGTYGYTF
TRBD1 | . | 14 | TRBJ2-7 | TRBV19 | TGTGCCAGTAGTATGGGACAGGCCAGGGACGAGCAGTACTTC | CASSMGQARDEQYF
TRBD1 | . | 15 | TRBJ2-1 | TRBV27 | TGTGCCAGCAGTACCGGGACAGGGATCTACAATGAGCAGTTCTTC | CASSTGTGIYNEQFF
TRBD2 | . | 14 | TRBJ2-1 | TRBV5-1 | TGCGCCAGCAGCTTGGGACTAGCGCACAATGAGCAGTTCTTC | CASSLGLAHNEQFF
. | . | 15 | TRBJ1-6 | TRBV27 | TGTGCCAGCAGTGATCCCGGGACCGTTAGATCGCCCCTCCACTTT | CASSDPGTVRSPLHF
TRBD2 | . | 15 | TRBJ2-5 | TRBV6-5 | TGTGCCAGCAGTTACTCGGCTTCTAGCGGAGAGACCCAGTACTTC | CASSYSASSGETQYF
. | . | 15 | TRBJ1-2 | TRBV11-2 | TGTGCCAGCAGCTTACCTAGGGGGTCTGACTATGGCTACACCTTC | CASSLPRGSDYGYTF
. | . | 13 | TRBJ2-1 | TRBV14 | TGTGCCAGCAGCCAAGATCTCGGCAGTTTGGAGTTCTTC | CASSQDLGSLEFF
. | once | 18 | TRBJ2-7 | TRBV21-1 | TGTGCCAGCAGCAAAGACTTCTTCAAAAACAGGGTCATCAACGAGCAGTACTTC | CASSKDFFKNRVINEQYF
TRBD1 | . | 14 | TRBJ2-7 | TRBV4-3 | TGCGCCAGCAGCCAAGCCAGGGGGAGCTACGAGCAGTACTTC | CASSQARGSYEQYF